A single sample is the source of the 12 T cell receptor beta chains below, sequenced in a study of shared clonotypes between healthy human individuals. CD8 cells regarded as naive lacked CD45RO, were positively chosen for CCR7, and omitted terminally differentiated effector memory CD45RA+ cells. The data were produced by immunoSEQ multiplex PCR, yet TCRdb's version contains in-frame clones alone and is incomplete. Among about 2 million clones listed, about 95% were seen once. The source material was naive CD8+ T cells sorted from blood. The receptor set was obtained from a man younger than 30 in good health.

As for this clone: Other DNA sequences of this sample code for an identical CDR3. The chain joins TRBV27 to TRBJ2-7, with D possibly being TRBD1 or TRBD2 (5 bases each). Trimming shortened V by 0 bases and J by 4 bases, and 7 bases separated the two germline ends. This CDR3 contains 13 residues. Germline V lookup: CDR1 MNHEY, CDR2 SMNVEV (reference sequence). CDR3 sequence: CASSLSWGYEQYF. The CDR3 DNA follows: TGTGCCAGCAGTTTATCGTGGGGGTACGAGCAGTACTTC.

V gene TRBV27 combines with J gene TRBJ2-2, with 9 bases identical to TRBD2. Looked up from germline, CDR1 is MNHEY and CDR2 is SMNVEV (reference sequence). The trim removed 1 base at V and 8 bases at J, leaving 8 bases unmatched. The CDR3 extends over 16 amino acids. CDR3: CASSLLEAGGQGELFF. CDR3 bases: TGTGCCAGCAGTTTATTGGAAGCGGGGGGCCAGGGGGAGCTGTTTTTT.

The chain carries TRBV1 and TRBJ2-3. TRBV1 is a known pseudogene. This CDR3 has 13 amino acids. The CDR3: CTSSQGPTDTQYF. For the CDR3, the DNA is TGCACCAGCAGCCAAGGACCCACAGATACGCAGTATTTT.

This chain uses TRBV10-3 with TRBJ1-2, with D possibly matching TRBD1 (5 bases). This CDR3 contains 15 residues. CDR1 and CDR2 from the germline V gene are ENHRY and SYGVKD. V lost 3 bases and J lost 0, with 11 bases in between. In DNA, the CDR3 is TGTGCCATCAGTGATTCGACAGAAACTAACTATGGCTACACCTTC. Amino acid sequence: CAISDSTETNYGYTF.

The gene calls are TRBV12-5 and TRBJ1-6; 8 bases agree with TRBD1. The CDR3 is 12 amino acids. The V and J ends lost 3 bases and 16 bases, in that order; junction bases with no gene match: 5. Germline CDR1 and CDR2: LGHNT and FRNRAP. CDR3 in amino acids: CASGFDRGDLHF. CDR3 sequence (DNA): TGTGCTAGTGGTTTCGACAGGGGCGATCTCCACTTT.

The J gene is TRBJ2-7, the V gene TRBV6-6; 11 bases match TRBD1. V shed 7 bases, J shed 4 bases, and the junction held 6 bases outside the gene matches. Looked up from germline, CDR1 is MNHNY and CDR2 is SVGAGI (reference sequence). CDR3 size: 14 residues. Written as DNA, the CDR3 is TGTGCCAGCACCTCCGGGACAGGGGGTTACGAGCAGTACTTC. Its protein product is CASTSGTGGYEQYF.

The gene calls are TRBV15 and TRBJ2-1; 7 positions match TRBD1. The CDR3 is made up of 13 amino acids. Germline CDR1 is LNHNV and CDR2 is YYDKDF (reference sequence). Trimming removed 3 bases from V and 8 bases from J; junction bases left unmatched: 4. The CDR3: CATSRGQIDEQFF. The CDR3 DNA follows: TGTGCCACCAGCAGGGGACAGATCGATGAGCAGTTCTTC.

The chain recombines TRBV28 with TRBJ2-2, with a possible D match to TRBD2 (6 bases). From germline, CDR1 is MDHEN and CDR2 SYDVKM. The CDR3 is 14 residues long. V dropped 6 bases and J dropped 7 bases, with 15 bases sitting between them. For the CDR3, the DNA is TGTGCCAGCAGCCACGGACTAAAAAACGGGGAGCTGTTTTTT. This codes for CASSHGLKNGELFF.

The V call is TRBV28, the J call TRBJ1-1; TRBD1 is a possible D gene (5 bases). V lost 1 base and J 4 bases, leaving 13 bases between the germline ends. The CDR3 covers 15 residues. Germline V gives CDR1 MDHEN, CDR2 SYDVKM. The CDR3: CASSLFRDLGTEAFF. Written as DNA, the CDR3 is TGTGCCAGCAGTTTATTCCGGGACTTGGGCACTGAAGCTTTCTTT.

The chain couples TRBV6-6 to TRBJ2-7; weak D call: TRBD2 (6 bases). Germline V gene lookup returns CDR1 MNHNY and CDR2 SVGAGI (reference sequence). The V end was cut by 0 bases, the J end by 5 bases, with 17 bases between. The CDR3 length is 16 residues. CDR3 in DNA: TGTGCCAGCAGTTACTCACTGAACTCATGGGGGGACGAGCAGTACTTC. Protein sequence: CASSYSLNSWGDEQYF.

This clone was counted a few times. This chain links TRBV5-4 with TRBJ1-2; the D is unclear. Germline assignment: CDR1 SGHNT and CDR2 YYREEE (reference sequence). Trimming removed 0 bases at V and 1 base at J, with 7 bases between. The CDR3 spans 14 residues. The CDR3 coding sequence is TGTGCCAGCAGCTTGGGGACGATTAACTATGGCTACACCTTC. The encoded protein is CASSLGTINYGYTF.

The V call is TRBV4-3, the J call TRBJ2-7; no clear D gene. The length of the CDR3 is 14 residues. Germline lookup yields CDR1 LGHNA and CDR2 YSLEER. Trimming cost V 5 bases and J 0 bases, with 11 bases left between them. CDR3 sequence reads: CASSIWAGSYEQYF. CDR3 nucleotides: TGCGCCAGCAGCATATGGGCAGGCTCCTACGAGCAGTACTTC.